Presented here are 32 T cell receptor beta chains from one specimen sequenced in a study of blood T cell repertoires in COVID-19. The table came from immunoSEQ multiplex PCR; TCRdb's copy has only in-frame clones and leaves some out. The sample comprises about 270,000 clones, about 91% of which are singletons, and 2% to 3% rests with the top ten. Source material: peripheral blood. The receptors originated from a person aged 18 to 30 with COVID-19, enrolled during active disease.

V usage is TRBV25-1 and J usage is TRBJ2-7; 14 nucleotides agree with TRBD2. There are 18 residues in the CDR3. The germline V gene has CDR1 MGHDK and CDR2 SYGVNS. V lost 4 bases, J lost 3 bases, and 11 bases stayed unmatched. CDR3: CASSGGATSGRVDYEQYF. In DNA, the CDR3 is TGTGCCAGCAGTGGGGGGGCGACTAGCGGGAGGGTTGACTACGAGCAGTACTTC.

The rearrangement uses TRBV24-1 and TRBJ2-7; TRBD1 agrees at 7 bases. The CDR3 sequence is 12 residues long. V lost 5 bases and J lost 3; bases outside the gene matches: 0. The germline V gene encodes CDR1 KGHDR and CDR2 SFDVKD. This CDR3 reads CATSGDSYEQYF. CDR3 coding DNA: TGTGCCACCAGTGGGGACAGCTACGAGCAGTACTTC.

This sequence joins TRBV5-4 and TRBJ2-7; 11 bases line up with TRBD2. The V gene end was trimmed by 3 bases and the J gene end by 7 bases; junction bases not matched to a gene: 9. This CDR3 comprises 15 residues. Per the germline V gene, CDR1 is SGHNT and CDR2 is YYREEE (reference sequence). In nucleotides, the CDR3 is TGTGCCAGCAGCTCCATTCTAGCGGGAGGAGGGGAGCAGTACTTC. Encoded protein: CASSSILAGGGEQYF. Using reference TRBV5-4 and TRBJ2-7 for the parts outside the CDR3, the full variable domain is ETGVTQSPTHLIKTRGQQVTLRCSSQSGHNTVSWYQQALGQGPQFIFQYYREEENGRGNFPPRFSGLQFPNYSSELNVNALELDDSALYLCASSSILAGGGEQYFGPGTRLTVT.

This sequence joins TRBV21-1 and TRBJ2-5; TRBD1 reflects the table's D call only, with no check against the DNA. TRBV21-1 is given as a pseudogene. The CDR3 extends over 13 amino acids. The chain's CDR3 is CASSVAPQGPQYF. CDR3 DNA sequence: TGTGCCAGCAGCGTCGCACCTCAGGGGCCCCAGTACTTC.

The V gene is TRBV19, the J gene TRBJ2-7; 7 bases match TRBD1. Germline CDR1 LNHDA, CDR2 SQIVND (reference sequence). This CDR3 contains 16 residues. J gave up 5 bases and V 4 bases, and 14 bases lay outside the gene matches. The CDR3 region is CASSTSFRRQGHEQYF. For the CDR3, the DNA is TGTGCCAGTAGTACATCATTCCGTAGACAGGGCCACGAGCAGTACTTC.

This chain links TRBV19 with TRBJ1-3, with D possibly TRBD1 on 5 matching bases. V was pared by 6 bases and J by 0 bases, with 15 bases between. Germline assignment: CDR1 LNHDA and CDR2 SQIVND (reference sequence). The CDR3 extends over 16 amino acids. The CDR3 bases are TGTGCCAGTAGGAAAGACGACAGACCCTCTGGAAACACCATATATTTT. Protein product: CASRKDDRPSGNTIYF. Supplemented by reference TRBV19 and TRBJ1-3, the full variable domain reads DGGITQSPKYLFRKEGQNVTLSCEQNLNHDAMYWYRQDPGQGLRLIYYSQIVNDFQKGDIAEGYSVSREKKESFPLTVTSAQKNPTAFYLCASRKDDRPSGNTIYFGEGSWLTVV.

The rearrangement joins TRBV6-5 to TRBJ1-1; the D is unclear. The CDR3 is 14 amino acids. The V and J ends lost 0 bases and 3 bases respectively, with 8 bases between them. The V gene's germline CDR1 is MNHEY and CDR2 SVGAGI. The CDR3 sequence: CASSYSMADTEAFF. Here the CDR3 DNA reads TGTGCCAGCAGTTACTCGATGGCAGACACTGAAGCTTTCTTT.

This clone is a singleton in its sample. The rearrangement joins TRBV12-3 or TRBV12-4 to TRBJ1-1; no reliable D call. V lost 7 bases, J lost 10 bases, and 13 bases lay in between. CDR3 length: 11 residues. The CDR3 nucleotides read TGTGCCAGCACCAGCGGCCGCGGAGCTTTCTTT. Translation gives CASTSGRGAFF.

J is TRBJ1-5 and V is TRBV28, with 7 bases fitting TRBD1. Trimming at V came to 6 bases and at J to 3 bases, leaving 5 bases not matched to a gene. Per the germline V gene, CDR1 is MDHEN and CDR2 is SYDVKM. CDR3 length equals 14 residues. For the CDR3, the DNA is TGTGCCAGCAGGATGACAGGGCCCAATCAGCCCCAGCATTTT. This encodes CASRMTGPNQPQHF.

The rearrangement joins TRBV2 to TRBJ2-7; 9 bases match TRBD1. This CDR3 has 13 amino acids. Germline CDR1 SNHLY, CDR2 FYNNEI. V lost 6 bases and J lost 3; bases outside the gene matches: 3. The CDR3 DNA is TGTGCCAGCAGCGGGACAGGGTTCTACGAGCAGTACTTC. This codes for CASSGTGFYEQYF. The full variable domain, in which reference TRBV2 and TRBJ2-7 provide the parts outside the CDR3, is EPEVTQTPSHQVTQMGQEVILRCVPISNHLYFYWYRQILGQKVEFLVSFYNNEISEKSEIFDDQFSVERPDGSNFTLKIRSTKLEDSAMYFCASSGTGFYEQYFGPGTRLTVT.

This chain joins TRBV9 and TRBJ2-7; D not certain. The CDR3 contains 13 residues. The V end was cut by 4 bases, the J end by 4 bases, with 12 bases between. Germline lookup yields CDR1 SGDLS and CDR2 YYNGEE. The CDR3 sequence: CASSPSGFYEQYF. The CDR3 DNA is TGTGCCAGCAGCCCATCCGGGTTTTACGAGCAGTACTTC.

This chain links TRBV19 with TRBJ2-2; unclear D gene. V was cut by 10 bases and J by 5 bases, with 14 bases left in between. This CDR3 has 13 residues. Germline V gene lookup returns CDR1 LNHDA and CDR2 SQIVND (reference sequence). The DNA of the CDR3 is TGTGCCACCTCACTTATGTCGACCGGGGAGCTGTTTTTT. This translates into CATSLMSTGELFF.

This clone came up once. The chain couples TRBV4-3 to TRBJ1-4, with TRBD1 as a possible D gene (6 bases). The CDR3 totals 17 residues. CDR1 LGHNA and CDR2 YSLEER come from the germline V gene. V lost 3 bases and J 8 bases, leaving 22 bases between the germline ends. CDR3 nucleotides: TGCGCCAGCAGCCAGGACGGACCGCAGGGGCTAGGGGAAAAACTGTTTTTT. This encodes CASSQDGPQGLGEKLFF.

The chain is built from TRBV5-1 and TRBJ2-3; 12 positions agree with TRBD2. Germline V gives CDR1 SGHRS, CDR2 YFSETQ. The CDR3 is made up of 14 amino acids. With 3 bases clipped from V and 15 bases from J, the junction kept 11 bases outside the gene matches. CDR3 in DNA: TGCGCCAGCAGCTCGGGGACCGCACTAGCGGGAGGTTATTTT. Translating it yields CASSSGTALAGGYF.

The chain joins TRBV5-6 to TRBJ2-2; perhaps TRBD2 as D (6 bases). V gave up 0 bases and J gave up 5 bases, with 11 bases separating them. Germline values: CDR1 SGHDT, CDR2 YYEEEE. This CDR3 has 15 amino acids. The CDR3 region has the DNA TGTGCCAGCAGCTTGGGTTCGGGGGAGACCGGGGAGCTGTTTTTT. Protein: CASSLGSGETGELFF.

The V and J genes are TRBV29-1 and TRBJ1-4; D remains ambiguous. Germline V gene data show CDR1 as SQVTM and CDR2 as ANQGSEA. The CDR3 is made up of 12 amino acids. Trimming shortened V by 4 bases and J by 5 bases, and 8 bases separated the two germline ends. CDR3 nucleotide sequence: TGCAGCGTTGGGTCAGTCAATGAAAAACTGTTTTTT. Protein product: CSVGSVNEKLFF.

The rearrangement uses TRBV11-2 and TRBJ2-7; tentative D call: TRBD1 (5 bases). Germline V gene sequence: CDR1 SGHAT, CDR2 FQNNGV. V gave up 0 bases and J gave up 2 bases, with 8 bases separating them. The CDR3 covers 14 residues. This chain's CDR3 is CASSLDQGTYEQYF. CDR3 DNA: TGTGCCAGCAGCTTAGATCAGGGAACCTACGAGCAGTACTTC.

The chain employs TRBV15 and TRBJ1-6; maybe TRBD1 (6 bases). Germline values: CDR1 LNHNV, CDR2 YYDKDF (reference sequence). CDR3 length: 15 residues. V was trimmed by 3 bases and J by 7 bases, leaving 13 bases between them. CDR3 residues: CATSRQEGENSPLHF. The DNA for the CDR3 is TGTGCCACCAGCAGGCAAGAGGGGGAAAATTCACCCCTCCACTTT.

This clone was picked up a small number of times. The genes are TRBV5-1 and TRBJ1-1, with D possibly TRBD1 on 6 matching bases. Trimming took off 4 bases at V and 1 base at J, with 14 bases between the two ends. Germline V gene sequence: CDR1 SGHRS, CDR2 YFSETQ. There are 15 residues in the CDR3. CDR3 amino acids: CASSMTPGQNTEAFF. The CDR3 coding sequence is TGCGCCAGCAGCATGACGCCGGGACAGAACACTGAAGCTTTCTTT.

The V gene is TRBV2, the J gene TRBJ2-2; 9 nucleotides match TRBD1. The CDR3 consists of 13 residues. V lost 6 bases, J lost 8 bases, and 4 bases stayed unmatched. CDR1 and CDR2 (germline): SNHLY, FYNNEI. CDR3 protein: CASRQGAQGELFF. CDR3 coding DNA: TGTGCCAGCAGACAGGGGGCTCAAGGGGAGCTGTTTTTT.

The chain uses TRBV5-6 and TRBJ2-7; TRBD2 is a possible D gene (6 bases). The V gene lost 1 base and the J gene lost 1 base, with 12 bases spanning the gap. Germline V gives CDR1 SGHDT, CDR2 YYEEEE. The CDR3 loop spans 15 amino acids. CDR3 DNA: TGTGCCAGCAGCTTGTCCCCCGGGGGATCCTACGAGCAGTACTTC. Amino acids: CASSLSPGGSYEQYF.

The chain recombines TRBV19 with TRBJ2-1; D ambiguous. The ends were cut back, 3 bases at V and 4 bases at J, with 7 bases in the middle. The germline V gene has CDR1 LNHDA and CDR2 SQIVND (reference sequence). The CDR3 loop spans 13 amino acids. CDR3 residues: CASSIALYNEQFF. The CDR3 DNA reads TGTGCCAGTAGTATTGCACTATACAATGAGCAGTTCTTC.

The chain uses TRBV19 and TRBJ2-2; TRBD2 matches at 9 bases. V lost 8 bases and J lost 1; bases outside the gene matches: 5. This CDR3 region has 15 residues. From germline, CDR1 is LNHDA and CDR2 SQIVND (reference sequence). This CDR3 reads CASGRLAVNTGELFF. CDR3 bases: TGTGCCAGTGGGAGACTAGCGGTGAACACCGGGGAGCTGTTTTTT.

For the CDR3, the DNA is TGTGCCAGCGGAACAGGGGGCGCTTCCTTCTTCTTT. This codes for CASGTGGASFFF. The chain carries TRBV6-6 and TRBJ1-1, with 9 positions matching TRBD1. The CDR3 length is 12 residues. J lost 14 bases, V lost 8 bases, and 12 bases had no gene match. Germline V gives CDR1 MNHNY, CDR2 SVGAGI (reference sequence).

The CDR3 coding sequence is TGTGCCAGCAGTTACACCGGGACAGGGGGCGTTGCTAACTATGGCTACACCTTC. Protein product: CASSYTGTGGVANYGYTF. The chain couples TRBV27 to TRBJ1-2; the match to TRBD1 covers 12 bases. CDR1 and CDR2 (germline): MNHEY, SMNVEV (reference sequence). V was pared by 4 bases and J by 0 bases, with 9 bases of the junction left unmatched. The CDR3 is 18 amino acids.

This chain uses TRBV19 with TRBJ2-7, with 8 bases identical to TRBD1. CDR3 length equals 14 residues. The ends lost 4 bases at V and 3 bases at J; junction bases unmatched: 5. In germline, CDR1 is LNHDA, CDR2 SQIVND (reference sequence). The CDR3 sequence is CASSSPTGVYEQYF. The CDR3 bases are TGTGCCAGTAGTAGCCCGACAGGGGTCTACGAGCAGTACTTC.

The V call is TRBV6-4, the J call TRBJ1-2, with a possible D match to TRBD1 (6 bases). Trimming took off 6 bases at V and 4 bases at J, with 9 bases between the two ends. In germline, CDR1 is MRHNA, CDR2 SNTAGT. The CDR3 extends over 12 amino acids. DNA for the CDR3: TGTGCCAGCAGGGACAGAGTCTATGGCTACACCTTC. This encodes CASRDRVYGYTF.

The genes are TRBV2 and TRBJ1-4; D not certain. This CDR3 is 16 amino acids long. The V gene lost 0 bases and the J gene lost 5 bases, with 13 bases spanning the gap. The germline V gene encodes CDR1 SNHLY and CDR2 FYNNEI. In DNA form, the CDR3 reads TGTGCCAGCAGTGAAGCGGAGTCAACTGGCAATGAAAAACTGTTTTTT. The encoded protein is CASSEAESTGNEKLFF.

The chain combines TRBV7-2 with TRBJ1-4; 10 nucleotides match TRBD1. The CDR3 extends over 16 amino acids. Germline CDR1 reads SGHTA; CDR2 reads FQGNSA. V trimming: 1 base; J trimming: 6 bases; junction bases outside the gene matches: 5. The CDR3 coding sequence is TGTGCCAGCAGCTTAGGGGAGGGACAGGGGTATGAAAAACTGTTTTTT. As protein: CASSLGEGQGYEKLFF.

The chain has TRBV4-1 and TRBJ1-2, with 8 bases lining up with TRBD1. V was pared by 4 bases and J by 7 bases, with 11 bases of the junction left unmatched. The CDR3 contains 15 residues. Germline V lookup: CDR1 MGHRA, CDR2 YSYEKL. CDR3 nucleotide sequence: TGCGCCAGCAGCCCGCCAGGGGGCGATACTTCTGGCTACACCTTC. Translated: CASSPPGGDTSGYTF.

The chain is built from TRBV29-1 and TRBJ2-6, with TRBD2 as a possible D gene (6 bases). Germline V lookup: CDR1 SQVTM, CDR2 ANQGSEA. V lost 4 bases and J lost 2, with 6 bases in between. The CDR3 has 13 amino acids. Written as DNA, the CDR3 is TGCAGCGTTGGACTAGCTGGGGCCAACGTCCTGACTTTC. Amino acid sequence: CSVGLAGANVLTF.

The chain carries TRBV2 and TRBJ2-7; TRBD1 matches at 10 bases. Germline V gene sequence: CDR1 SNHLY, CDR2 FYNNEI. The junction had 5 bases not matched to a gene; V was cut back by 10 bases and J by 5 bases. The CDR3 length is 12 residues. CDR3 DNA: TGTGCCACCGCGGACAGGGGGGACGAGCAGTACTTC. Amino acid sequence: CATADRGDEQYF.